What follows are 5 T cell receptor beta chains derived from one specimen sequenced in a study of blood T cell repertoires in COVID-19. Only in-frame clones appear in the TCRdb table, and some are missing; sequencing was by immunoSEQ multiplex PCR. The profile shows about 21,000 clones, 89% of them singletons. Sequencing input: peripheral blood. The receptors were sampled from a human donor in a cohort sampled during active COVID-19.

The chain links TRBV6-5 to TRBJ2-7, with 7 positions matching TRBD1. The CDR3 has 14 residues. With 6 bases clipped from V and 3 bases from J, the junction kept 8 bases outside the gene matches. CDR1 is MNHEY and CDR2 is SVGAGI in the germline V gene. The CDR3 nucleotides read TGTGCCAGCAGAAGACAGGGCCTAGACTACGAGCAGTACTTC. Residues: CASRRQGLDYEQYF.

V gene TRBV19 combines with J gene TRBJ2-2; D is unclear. The CDR3 totals 12 residues. V gave up 7 bases and J gave up 2 bases, with 5 bases separating them. Germline loops: CDR1 LNHDA, CDR2 SQIVND (reference sequence). CDR3 in amino acids: CASTRNTGELFF. CDR3 sequence (DNA): TGTGCCAGTACGAGAAACACCGGGGAGCTGTTTTTT.

J is TRBJ2-3 and V is TRBV28; TRBD2 agrees at 7 bases. CDR3 length equals 18 residues. V shed 5 bases and J 2 bases; nucleotides not matched to a gene: 16. The germline gives CDR1 MDHEN, CDR2 SYDVKM. The CDR3 spells CASSLQRPSGLATDTQYF. DNA of the CDR3: TGTGCCAGCAGTCTGCAACGACCTAGCGGCTTAGCCACAGATACGCAGTATTTT.

The chain is built from TRBV3-1 (or the pseudogene TRBV3-2) and TRBJ2-7, with D perhaps matching TRBD2 (5 bases). The V end lost 3 bases, the J end lost 3 bases, and 18 bases lay between the germline ends. This CDR3 is 16 amino acids long. CDR1 and CDR2 from the germline V gene are LGHDT and YNNKEL (reference sequence). In nucleotides, the CDR3 is TGTGCCAGCAGCCATGGACTGGCTAGCTTAGTCTACGAGCAGTACTTC. Protein product: CASSHGLASLVYEQYF.

This clone was recorded once. The genes are TRBV5-1 and TRBJ2-1, with TRBD2 matching over 13 bases. From germline, CDR1 is SGHRS and CDR2 YFSETQ. The CDR3 sequence is 16 residues long. The V and J ends lost 3 bases and 5 bases, in that order; junction bases with no gene match: 5. CDR3 sequence: CASSSGGLAGNNEQFF. The CDR3 bases are TGCGCCAGCAGCTCGGGGGGACTAGCGGGGAACAATGAGCAGTTCTTC.